The T cell receptor (beta chain) under discussion was sequenced for a study of blood T cells in healthy people across ages. Study results and caveats: Significant beta diversity loss was already apparent by age roughly 38, declining roughly linearly.

This clonotype came up a few times. Its target is not known. Individuals who donated were healthy Caucasians from Russia aged roughly 6 to 90. Peripheral blood was drawn, roughly 10 milliliters per donor. Alongside a J-beta primer mix, a sample-barcoded 5' primer served in a second PCR lasting about 6 to 11 cycles. TCRdb redid the calling of the 5' RACE reads with MiXCR, one entry per CDR3 protein. The table has approximately 1.5 million distinct CDR3 sequences, roughly 43% seen once. Sequenced input: blood. The TCR originated in a woman aged 18-30 years in good health.

The CDR3 loop is CASSPTGTGIDTQYF. The CDR3 DNA follows: TGTGCCAGCAGCCCCACCGGGACAGGGATTGATACGCAGTATTTT. V is TRBV9 and J is TRBJ2-3, with TRBD1 matching over 9 bases. The V and J ends lost 4 bases and 6 bases, in that order; junction bases with no gene match: 9. Germline CDR1 and CDR2: SGDLS and YYNGEE. The CDR3 runs to 15 residues.